The clone carrying this T cell receptor beta chain was observed once. Its antigen is unknown. The source of the sample is a study of cytomegalovirus exposure and HLA in healthy donors. PCR primers comprised 60 Vbeta and 13 Jbeta primers. The method was immunoSEQ multiplex PCR; TCRdb's version includes in-frame clones alone and lacks a portion of them. The table has about 120,000 clones, around 66% seen once. J gave up 0 bases and V 3 bases, and 4 bases lay outside the gene matches. This CDR3 region has 16 residues. The germline gives CDR1 KGHSH, CDR2 LQKENI. Study results and limitations: There were a few CMV-associated chains whose specificity for CMV antigens was confirmed in vitro. It was reported that the classifier diagnosed cytomegalovirus status with high specificity and sensitivity in both the original and validation cohorts. Highly shared variants forming one cluster were likely a sequencing artifact. Most CMV-associated TCR beta chains were later found to appear HLA-restricted.

V and J are TRBV18 and TRBJ1-4, with TRBD1 matching over 7 bases. The sequenced sample was PBMCs. The origin of this receptor is a woman aged 40 to 49 in good health and CMV-seropositive. The CDR3 DNA follows: TGTGCCAGCTCACCCCAACAGGGGCCAACTAATGAAAAACTGTTTTTT. The encoded protein is CASSPQQGPTNEKLFF. Filled out from reference TRBV18 and TRBJ1-4, the complete variable domain reads NAGVMQNPRHLVRRRGQEARLRCSPMKGHSHVYWYRQLPEEGLKFMVYLQKENIIDESGMPKERFSAEFPKEGPSILRIQQVVRGDSAAYFCASSPQQGPTNEKLFFGSGTQLSVL.